The 7 T cell receptor beta chains below all came from one sample that was sequenced in a study of high-grade serous ovarian cancer treatment subgroups. Tumor samples were taken before definitive surgery or chemotherapy. Clones were sequenced by immunoSEQ multiplex PCR, and TCRdb holds only the in-frame ones, with some missing. The sample consists of around 16,000 clones, approximately 70% of them appearing once. Sample: tumor tissue. The receptors shown here come from a human donor with high-grade serous ovarian cancer.

In its sample, this clone was seen a few times. The J gene is TRBJ2-1, the V gene TRBV30; 9 bases align to TRBD2. V shed 2 bases and J 7 bases; nucleotides not matched to a gene: 12. Germline assignment: CDR1 GTSNPN and CDR2 SVGIG (reference sequence). The CDR3 runs to 16 residues. CDR3 sequence (DNA): TGTGCCTGGAGTTTTTTTGGGCTAGCGGGGAAGAATGAGCAGTTCTTC. Protein: CAWSFFGLAGKNEQFF.

V usage is TRBV29-1 and J usage is TRBJ1-2; 7 nucleotides agree with TRBD1. Germline loops: CDR1 SQVTM, CDR2 ANQGSEA. This CDR3 contains 14 residues. Trimming removed 5 bases from V and 2 bases from J; junction bases left unmatched: 8. CDR3 coding DNA: TGCAGCGTTCTCGACAGGGACCCAAACTATGGCTACACCTTC. As protein: CSVLDRDPNYGYTF. Together with reference TRBV29-1 and TRBJ1-2, the CDR3 gives the full variable domain: SAVISQKPSRDICQRGTSLTIQCQVDSQVTMMFWYRQQPGQSLTLIATANQGSEATYESGFVIDKFPISRPNLTFSTLTVSNMSPEDSSIYLCSVLDRDPNYGYTFGSGTRLTVV.

The rearrangement uses TRBV5-4 and TRBJ2-1; 10 nucleotides line up with TRBD1. This CDR3 has 16 amino acids. The junction had 3 bases not matched to a gene; V was cut back by 3 bases and J by 0 bases. Germline assignment: CDR1 SGHNT and CDR2 YYREEE (reference sequence). The CDR3 DNA is TGTGCCAGCAGCTGGGACAGGGGAAGCTCCTACAATGAGCAGTTCTTC. This gives the protein CASSWDRGSSYNEQFF.

This chain links TRBV6-1 with TRBJ2-5; D not resolved. The J call may be in error: the DNA end matches TRBJ2-7 better. The germline V gene has CDR1 MNHNS and CDR2 SASEGT. The length of the CDR3 is 12 residues. CDR3 bases: TGTGCCAGCGCGGACGGCGCCTACGAGCAGTACTTC. Translated, it gives CASADGAYEQYF.

The chain has TRBV30 and TRBJ1-1, with D uncertain. V lost 4 bases and J lost 4, with 16 bases in between. The CDR3 consists of 14 residues. Germline lookup yields CDR1 GTSNPN and CDR2 SVGIG (reference sequence). The CDR3 nucleotides read TGTGCCTGGACCCCGACATTCAGGAGCACTGAAGCTTTCTTT. Its translation: CAWTPTFRSTEAFF.

The V call is TRBV6-5, the J call TRBJ1-1; 7 positions agree with TRBD1. The CDR3 is made up of 14 amino acids. The J segment lost 4 bases and the V segment lost 2 bases, leaving 4 bases of the junction unmatched. In germline, CDR1 is MNHEY, CDR2 SVGAGI. The CDR3 loop is CASSYKTGITEAFF. DNA for the CDR3: TGTGCCAGCAGTTACAAGACAGGGATCACTGAAGCTTTCTTT.

The chain couples TRBV7-8 to TRBJ2-1, with D perhaps being TRBD1 or TRBD2 (5 bases each). The V end lost 4 bases, the J end lost 0 bases, and 10 bases lay between the germline ends. The CDR3 consists of 15 residues. Germline CDR1 SGHVS, CDR2 FQNEAQ. CDR3 residues: CASSSAGSSYNEQFF. The CDR3 DNA reads as TGTGCCAGCAGCTCCGCAGGGAGCTCCTACAATGAGCAGTTCTTC. Complete variable domain (other parts from reference TRBV7-8 and TRBJ2-1): GAGVSQSPRYKVAKRGQDVALRCDPISGHVSLFWYQQALGQGPEFLTYFQNEAQLDKSGLPSDRFFAERPEGSVSTLKIQRTQQEDSAVYLCASSSAGSSYNEQFFGPGTRLTVL.